Below are 10 T cell receptor beta chains sequenced from a single sample in a study of blood T cell repertoires in COVID-19. TCRdb keeps only in-frame clones here, not all; method: immunoSEQ multiplex PCR. The profile shows 310,000 or so clones, around 90% of them singletons. Source material: PBMCs or T cells enriched from blood (not recorded which). These receptors originate from a woman in her twenties or thirties who had recovered from COVID-19.

This chain joins TRBV4-2 and TRBJ1-5; D gene ambiguous. This CDR3 comprises 14 residues. CDR1 and CDR2 (germline): LGHNA, YNFKEQ. The germline V and J ends were trimmed by 3 bases and 9 bases, with 15 bases remaining between them. CDR3 sequence reads: CASSQGMVGGPQHF. CDR3 in DNA: TGTGCCAGCAGCCAGGGTATGGTCGGCGGGCCCCAGCATTTT.

As to this clone: A much more abundant neighbour one base away suggests this may be a read error. V is TRBV4-1 and J is TRBJ2-7, with TRBD2 matching over 9 bases. This CDR3 is 18 amino acids long. Unmatched junction bases numbered 15, after V lost 1 base and J lost 5 bases. Germline lookup yields CDR1 MGHRA and CDR2 YSYEKL. The CDR3 sequence is CASSQVRLGAGGIDEQYF. In DNA, the CDR3 is TGCGCCAGCAGCCAAGTACGGTTGGGGGCGGGGGGGATCGACGAGCAGTACTTC.

The CDR3 protein is CASSLEGQGAGQPQHF. Here the CDR3 DNA reads TGTGCCAGCAGCTTGGAGGGACAGGGGGCTGGACAGCCCCAGCATTTT. The chain joins TRBV5-4 to TRBJ1-5, with 12 bases that match TRBD1. The CDR3 length is 16 residues. Germline CDR1 SGHNT, CDR2 YYREEE (reference sequence). The V and J ends lost 0 bases and 7 bases, in that order; junction bases with no gene match: 5.

This rearrangement joins TRBV6-6 to TRBJ1-2, with TRBD1 matching 7 bases. The CDR3 length is 12 residues. Losses at the gene ends were 5 bases for V and 8 bases for J; bases not matched to a gene: 5. Germline V gene lookup returns CDR1 MNHNY and CDR2 SVGAGI (reference sequence). The CDR3 bases are TGTGCCAGCAGTACAGTGGGACAGGGCTACACCTTC. Translated: CASSTVGQGYTF.

V gene TRBV6-2 or TRBV6-3 combines with J gene TRBJ2-5; maybe TRBD1 (5 bases). Germline V gene data show CDR1 as MNHEY and CDR2 as SVGEGT. Deletions cut 3 bases from V and 5 bases from J, with 10 bases between. The length of the CDR3 is 13 residues. The CDR3 loop reads CASSYSGRETQYF. The DNA of the CDR3 is TGTGCCAGCAGTTATTCAGGGCGGGAGACCCAGTACTTC.

The chain combines TRBV6-4 with TRBJ1-3, with 9 bases lining up with TRBD1. Germline assignment: CDR1 MRHNA and CDR2 SNTAGT. The CDR3 totals 17 residues. After removal of 2 bases from V and 5 bases from J, the junction contained 10 bases not matched to a gene. Written as DNA, the CDR3 is TGTGCCAGCAGTGACCCCAACCGAGGACAGGGGAGAAACACCATATATTTT. This gives the protein CASSDPNRGQGRNTIYF.

The chain is built from TRBV10-3 and TRBJ2-7; 7 bases match TRBD2. V was clipped by 6 bases and J by 0 bases; unmatched bases: 8. CDR1 and CDR2 (germline): ENHRY, SYGVKD. The CDR3 totals 15 residues. The CDR3 spells CAIRDGLGNSYEQYF. CDR3 nucleotide sequence: TGTGCCATCAGGGACGGACTAGGGAACTCCTACGAGCAGTACTTC.

The J gene is TRBJ1-5, the V gene TRBV30; TRBD1 matches at 8 bases. V lost 2 bases and J lost 8; bases outside the gene matches: 11. Germline-derived CDR1 and CDR2 are GTSNPN and SVGIG (reference sequence). This CDR3 contains 15 residues. CDR3 loop: CAWSYGTGPTEPQHF. DNA of the CDR3: TGTGCCTGGAGTTATGGGACAGGCCCGACTGAGCCCCAGCATTTT.

The V call is TRBV9, the J call TRBJ2-3, with no clear D. V lost 0 bases, J lost 1 base, and 9 bases lay in between. From germline, CDR1 is SGDLS and CDR2 YYNGEE. CDR3 length equals 15 residues. This chain's CDR3 is CASSVAPTGTDTQYF. CDR3 DNA sequence: TGTGCCAGCAGCGTAGCCCCGACTGGCACAGATACGCAGTATTTT.

DNA for the CDR3: TGTGCCAGCAGCCAAGAGTCAGGCGGGCTCGGAAAACTGTTTTTT. Its translation is CASSQESGGLGKLFF. V gene TRBV3-1 (or the pseudogene TRBV3-2) combines with J gene TRBJ1-4; D is ambiguous. The germline CDR1 and CDR2 sequences are LGHDT and YNNKEL (reference sequence). The CDR3 extends over 15 amino acids. Trimming removed 0 bases from V and 10 bases from J, with 15 bases in between.